These 18 T cell receptor beta chains were all obtained from the same sample, sequenced in a study of T-cell reconstitution after alpha-beta-depleted transplantation in children. Unique molecular identifiers were built into the TCRbeta library. In TCRdb, the PCR reads were re-called with MiXCR into one record per CDR3 protein. This table has a few hundred thousand distinct CDR3 sequences, about 6.6% appearing once. The material sequenced was PBMCs, taken before TCRalphabeta/CD19-depleted stem cell transplant. All receptors come from a boy under 10 years old with acute lymphoblastic leukemia, due to receive a stem cell transplant.

This clonotype was found many times. The chain links TRBV5-4 to TRBJ1-6, with D perhaps TRBD1 (5 bases). CDR3 length equals 17 residues. Trimming removed 4 bases from V and 3 bases from J, with 17 bases in between. Germline V CDR1 and CDR2: SGHNT, YYREEE (reference sequence). CDR3 nucleotides: TGTGCCAGCAGCCCCCATGGGTGGGGGAACTATAATTCACCCCTCCACTTT. It codes for CASSPHGWGNYNSPLHF.

This clonotype was counted many times. This sequence joins TRBV12-3 or TRBV12-4 and TRBJ2-3; D possibly matches TRBD1 or TRBD2 (5 bases each). Between the trimmed V and J ends, which lost 7 bases and 0 bases, there was a span of 11 bases. CDR3 length: 14 residues. The CDR3 spells CASIRDGSTDTQYF. CDR3 DNA: TGTGCCAGCATCCGGGACGGGAGCACAGATACGCAGTATTTT.

The J gene is TRBJ2-3, the V gene TRBV20-1; D is undetermined. V gave up 6 bases and J gave up 4 bases, with 2 bases separating them. CDR3 length: 9 amino acids. Germline V gene data show CDR1 as DFQATT and CDR2 as SNEGSKA (reference sequence). The CDR3, as DNA: TGCAGTGCGGCAGATACGCAGTATTTT. It codes for CSAADTQYF.

In its sample, this clonotype was seen many times. The chain has TRBV2 and TRBJ2-7, with D uncertain. Trimming pared 4 bases from V and 4 bases from J, leaving 14 bases between. In germline, CDR1 is SNHLY, CDR2 FYNNEI. This CDR3 contains 14 residues. CDR3 in amino acids: CASSAASFGYEQYF. The CDR3 coding sequence is TGTGCCAGCAGTGCTGCATCATTCGGGTACGAGCAGTACTTC.

This clonotype was detected many times. The rearrangement uses TRBV2 and TRBJ2-3, with 10 bases identical to TRBD2. CDR1 and CDR2 (germline): SNHLY, FYNNEI. The J segment lost 5 bases and the V segment lost 8 bases, leaving 10 bases of the junction unmatched. This CDR3 comprises 15 residues. The CDR3 coding sequence is TGTGCCAGCCGGACCGGCACTAGCGGGGTAGATACGCAGTATTTT. It encodes CASRTGTSGVDTQYF.

This clonotype showed up many times. This sequence joins TRBV7-8 and TRBJ1-1; tentatively, D is TRBD1 (5 bases). CDR1 and CDR2 (germline): SGHVS, FQNEAQ. The germline V and J ends were trimmed by 0 bases and 4 bases, with 15 bases remaining between them. The CDR3 sequence is 16 residues long. The CDR3 nucleotides read TGTGCCAGCAGCTTAGCGAACCTTAATAGGGGCACTGAAGCTTTCTTT. It encodes CASSLANLNRGTEAFF.

This clonotype was counted between two and nine times. This chain uses TRBV9 with TRBJ2-7, with 10 nucleotides matching TRBD2. Germline V CDR1 and CDR2: SGDLS, YYNGEE. The CDR3 contains 18 residues. Trimming took 1 base from V and 0 from J; bases not matched to a gene: 10. The CDR3 sequence: CASSVTSGDSAGSYEQYF. The CDR3 nucleotides read TGTGCCAGCAGCGTAACTAGCGGGGACTCGGCGGGCTCCTACGAGCAGTACTTC.

This clonotype appeared many times. The rearrangement uses TRBV12-3 or TRBV12-4 and TRBJ2-3, with 13 bases that match TRBD2. This CDR3 has 16 residues. Trimming removed 6 bases from V and 5 bases from J; junction bases left unmatched: 8. This chain's CDR3 is CASSRTSGGEGDTQYF. The CDR3 DNA reads TGTGCCAGCAGCCGGACTAGCGGGGGAGAAGGAGATACGCAGTATTTT.

The chain employs TRBV7-9 and TRBJ2-1; tentatively, D is TRBD2 (6 bases). The CDR3 covers 13 residues. Between the trimmed V and J ends, which lost 5 bases and 12 bases, there was a span of 17 bases. Germline assignment: CDR1 SEHNR and CDR2 FQNEAQ (reference sequence). The CDR3 DNA is TGTGCCAGCAGCCCACGGCGGGACTCCCGGCAGTTCTTC. Amino acids: CASSPRRDSRQFF.

This clonotype appeared many times. The chain recombines TRBV20-1 with TRBJ2-4; 7 nucleotides align to TRBD1. In germline, CDR1 is DFQATT, CDR2 SNEGSKA (reference sequence). The CDR3 contains 12 residues. With 5 bases clipped from V and 5 bases from J, the junction kept 3 bases outside the gene matches. CDR3 in DNA: TGCAGTGCTCGTGACAGGGAAAACATTCAGTACTTC. Translation: CSARDRENIQYF.

This clonotype was detected ten times or more. The chain links TRBV5-1 to TRBJ2-2; D gene ambiguous. Germline V CDR1 and CDR2: SGHRS, YFSETQ. The CDR3 has 14 amino acids. The V gene lost 2 bases and the J gene lost 7 bases, with 12 bases spanning the gap. In DNA, the CDR3 is TGCGCCAGCAGCTTAAGGTCTGGATACGGGGAGCTGTTTTTT. Amino acid sequence: CASSLRSGYGELFF.

The chain recombines TRBV7-4 with TRBJ2-7; D is unclear. V was pared by 0 bases and J by 2 bases, with 14 bases between. Germline V gives CDR1 SGHVT, CDR2 SQSDAQ. The CDR3 contains 16 residues. The CDR3 region is CASSLAAHHLTYEQYF. As DNA, the CDR3 is TGTGCCAGCAGCTTAGCGGCACATCACCTAACCTACGAGCAGTACTTC.

This clonotype was recorded at least ten times. The genes are TRBV3-1 and TRBJ2-3; no firm D call. Per the germline V gene, CDR1 is LGHDT and CDR2 is YNNKEL (reference sequence). The CDR3 covers 13 residues. With 2 bases removed from V and 9 bases from J, the gap between germline ends came to 12 bases. The CDR3 nucleotides are TGTGCCAGCAGCCAATCCCCACCATGGACGCAGTATTTT. Its protein is CASSQSPPWTQYF.

This clonotype occurred a few times. The rearrangement joins TRBV19 to TRBJ2-2; 12 bases match TRBD1. The junction had 9 bases not matched to a gene; V was cut back by 7 bases and J by 9 bases. Germline CDR1 and CDR2: LNHDA and SQIVND (reference sequence). CDR3 size: 15 residues. CDR3 residues: CASTPGQGASRELFF. The CDR3 nucleotides are TGTGCCAGTACCCCGGGACAGGGGGCGTCGAGGGAGCTGTTTTTT.

V is TRBV20-1 and J is TRBJ2-5; D unresolved. This CDR3 is built from 12 residues. Trimming took 3 bases from V and 1 from J, leaving 6 bases between them. Per the germline V gene, CDR1 is DFQATT and CDR2 is SNEGSKA (reference sequence). The CDR3 region has the DNA TGCAGTGCTAGGGCAGCCCAAGAGACCCAGTACTTC. This encodes CSARAAQETQYF.

With regard to this clonotype: This is likely a read error, given that the CDR3 carries no conserved phenylalanine or tryptophan at its end. The chain recombines TRBV28 with TRBJ2-7; no firm D call. The germline CDR1 and CDR2 sequences are MDHEN and SYDVKM. CDR3 length equals 15 residues. The CDR3 DNA reads TGTGCCAGCAGTTTGCCCCCGGAGAGCTCCTATGAGCAGTACTCC. It codes for CASSLPPESSYEQYS.

Many counts were recorded for this clonotype. The V gene is TRBV20-1, the J gene TRBJ2-1; 7 positions agree with TRBD2. The germline CDR1 and CDR2 sequences are DFQATT and SNEGSKA (reference sequence). CDR3 size: 13 residues. Trimming cost V 6 bases and J 4 bases; bases outside gene matches: 6. The CDR3 sequence is CSAEFGGYNEQFF. The CDR3 DNA reads TGCAGTGCAGAGTTCGGGGGGTACAATGAGCAGTTCTTC.

This clonotype has at least ten counts. CDR3 amino acids: CASSLGTAYNEQFF. CDR3 nucleotides: TGTGCCAGCAGCTTAGGAACCGCATACAATGAGCAGTTCTTC. This chain connects TRBV5-6 to TRBJ2-1; D not resolved. This CDR3 comprises 14 residues. Deletions cut 2 bases from V and 4 bases from J, with 10 bases between. CDR1 and CDR2 (germline): SGHDT, YYEEEE.